What follows is one TCR beta chain and its context. The data are from a study of CD8 T cells in Susac syndrome. After extraction with the RNeasy kit, about 0.45 to 1 ug of the RNA was reverse transcribed using random hexamers. An immunoSEQ multiplex PCR amplified TCR beta CDR3 over 54 Vbeta and 13 Jbeta. TCRdb redid the calling of the immunoSEQ multiplex PCR reads with MiXCR, one entry per CDR3 protein. In the table there are some 150,000 distinct CDR3 sequences, approximately 95% of which are singletons. Each Susac syndrome patient had definite or probable disease by recently defined criteria. The CDR3 contains 15 residues. Trimming removed 1 base from V and 3 bases from J; junction bases left unmatched: 6. Germline V CDR1 and CDR2: KGHSH, LQKENI.

Sequenced: CD4+ T cells from PBMCs. The source of this sequence is a human donor with Susac syndrome. This sequence joins TRBV18 and TRBJ2-7; 7 bases align to TRBD2. CDR3 coding DNA: TGTGCCAGCTCACCACGAGGGAGGGCCAGCTACGAGCAGTACTTC. The encoded protein is CASSPRGRASYEQYF.